The clone carrying this T cell receptor (beta chain) was seen ten or more times. Its antigen is as yet unknown. The data belong to a study of neurological immune-mediated disorders. Study outcomes and limitations: In HTLV-1-associated myelopathy, TCR clonal expansion was greatest, and in multiple sclerosis it was least, below healthy controls.

CDR1 is MDHEN, CDR2 SYDVKM, per germline. The CDR3 extends over 14 amino acids. V was shortened by 5 bases and J by 1 base, with 11 bases between the two germline ends. The time point: longitudinal time-point 3. The yield of each sequencing run was over 170 million TCR-beta sequences from 15-18 subjects. Via MiXCR, TCRdb re-called the 5' RACE reads, giving one row per CDR3 protein. There are around 97,000 distinct CDR3 sequences in the sample; 10% to 13% occur only once, and around 3.1% lies in the top ten. The receptor comes from a female donor with HTLV-1-associated myelopathy (HAM/TSP). This chain connects TRBV28 to TRBJ1-1; unclear D gene. The sample was PBMCs. CDR3 residues: CASSEATANTEAFF. As DNA, the CDR3 is TGTGCCAGCAGTGAAGCTACAGCGAACACTGAAGCTTTCTTT.